Presented here are 9 T cell receptor beta chains from one specimen sequenced in a study of blood T cell repertoires in COVID-19 (dated by TCRdb to 2018 to 2020). Receptor libraries were prepared by the immunoSEQ multiplex PCR assay. This is the immuneACCESS table as TCRdb keeps it, with only in-frame sequences that have V and J called. A part of the clones is gone; compared with another copy, unresolved V genes explain less than half, and the rest is unexplained. The sample includes roughly 250,000 clones, with 80% to 85% observed a single time. The top ten hold 1.5% to 1.9% of the sample. The material sequenced was peripheral blood. All receptors derive from a woman aged 40-49 years who had recovered from COVID-19.

The V call is TRBV10-3, the J call TRBJ1-5, with a weak D call TRBD1 (5 bases). Trimming pared 6 bases from V and 9 bases from J, leaving 18 bases between. This CDR3 comprises 14 residues. Germline V lookup: CDR1 ENHRY, CDR2 SYGVKD. CDR3 bases: TGTGCCATCAGAGATAACACCGTGCAGGGGCCCCAGCATTTT. Translating it yields CAIRDNTVQGPQHF.

This chain links TRBV18 with TRBJ2-5; TRBD1 agrees at 8 bases. Losses at the gene ends were 4 bases for V and 5 bases for J; bases not matched to a gene: 6. CDR1 KGHSH and CDR2 LQKENI come from the germline V gene. This CDR3 has 14 residues. CDR3: CASSRDRGQETQYF. The CDR3 DNA sequence: TGTGCCAGCTCACGTGACAGGGGTCAGGAGACCCAGTACTTC.

The chain carries TRBV29-1 and TRBJ1-1; D is unclear. Germline V gene data show CDR1 as SQVTM and CDR2 as ANQGSEA. Trimming cost V 6 bases and J 0 bases, with 14 bases left between them. The CDR3 consists of 14 residues. The CDR3 protein is CSVGGLTLNTEAFF. DNA for the CDR3: TGCAGCGTCGGAGGCCTCACTCTGAACACTGAAGCTTTCTTT.

The gene calls are TRBV19 and TRBJ2-5; 9 nucleotides line up with TRBD1. V was pared by 8 bases and J by 5 bases, with 9 bases of the junction left unmatched. The CDR3 is 14 amino acids. Per the germline V gene, CDR1 is LNHDA and CDR2 is SQIVND (reference sequence). This CDR3 is CASGGQGIVETQYF. In DNA form, the CDR3 reads TGTGCCAGTGGAGGACAGGGGATCGTTGAGACCCAGTACTTC.

The chain combines TRBV28 with TRBJ2-7; D remains ambiguous. Germline assignment: CDR1 MDHEN and CDR2 SYDVKM. Trimming removed 2 bases from V and 3 bases from J, with 11 bases in between. The CDR3 totals 14 residues. The chain's CDR3 is CASSLGRRDYEQYF. For the CDR3, the DNA is TGTGCCAGCAGTTTAGGTCGAAGAGACTACGAGCAGTACTTC.

V gene TRBV24-1 combines with J gene TRBJ2-3, with 12 positions matching TRBD2. The CDR3 runs 17 residues. Germline V gene data show CDR1 as KGHDR and CDR2 as SFDVKD. Trimming removed 3 bases from V and 7 bases from J; junction bases left unmatched: 10. CDR3 residues: CATSDPPRLAGANTQYF. The CDR3 DNA follows: TGTGCCACCAGTGATCCCCCAAGACTAGCGGGGGCAAATACGCAGTATTTT.

The V gene is TRBV5-4, the J gene TRBJ2-5; 8 nucleotides agree with TRBD1. J gave up 2 bases and V 5 bases, and 5 bases lay outside the gene matches. The CDR3 totals 14 residues. CDR1 is SGHNT and CDR2 is YYREEE in the germline V gene (reference sequence). In DNA, the CDR3 is TGTGCCAGCAGTAAAGGACAGGGTCAAGAGACCCAGTACTTC. Its protein product is CASSKGQGQETQYF.

The rearrangement joins TRBV6-4 to TRBJ2-2; maybe TRBD2 (6 bases). Germline CDR1 MRHNA, CDR2 SNTAGT. V lost 6 bases and J lost 4, with 18 bases in between. The length of the CDR3 is 16 residues. CDR3 sequence (DNA): TGTGCCAGCAGCGTGAGGAGGGGCGCTGGCACCGGGGAGCTGTTTTTT. This translates into CASSVRRGAGTGELFF.

The CDR3 region is CASSRDVPGTEAFF. Here the CDR3 DNA reads TGCGCCAGCAGCCGAGACGTCCCGGGCACTGAAGCTTTCTTT. This sequence joins TRBV5-1 and TRBJ1-1; D not resolved. CDR1 is SGHRS, CDR2 YFSETQ, per germline. This CDR3 has 14 amino acids. The V end lost 4 bases, the J end lost 4 bases, and 14 bases lay between the germline ends.